Shown below are 8 T cell receptor beta chains from a single sample sequenced in a study of shared clonotypes between healthy human individuals. Clones were read by immunoSEQ multiplex PCR, and TCRdb kept only the in-frame ones, dropping some. The sample lists 550,000 to 750,000 clones, around 90% occurring once. CD45RO-negative cells were positively selected for CCR7, leaving out terminally differentiated effector memory CD45RA+ cells. The sequencing input was naive CD8+ T cells sorted from blood. The receptors were gathered from a man aged 30 to 39 in good health.

The V and J genes are TRBV15 and TRBJ1-5; D call uncertain. CDR1 and CDR2 (germline): LNHNV, YYDKDF (reference sequence). V was clipped by 3 bases and J by 4 bases, with 10 bases between them. The CDR3 consists of 14 residues. This CDR3 reads CATSSGPGNQPQHF. CDR3 coding DNA: TGTGCCACCAGCAGCGGCCCTGGAAATCAGCCCCAGCATTTT.

This clone occurred once. J is TRBJ1-5 and V is TRBV28; D uncertain. V was cut by 3 bases and J by 2 bases, with 8 bases left in between. The germline CDR1 and CDR2 sequences are MDHEN and SYDVKM. This CDR3 region has 14 residues. DNA of the CDR3: TGTGCCAGCAGTTTTGGAAGAGGCAATCAGCCCCAGCATTTT. Protein: CASSFGRGNQPQHF.

The chain joins TRBV25-1 to TRBJ1-2; TRBD1 matches 8 bases. Germline V CDR1 and CDR2: MGHDK, SYGVNS. The CDR3 has 18 residues. J lost 1 base, V lost 5 bases, and 15 bases had no gene match. This CDR3 is CASSQDPGQDHLNYGYTF. CDR3 in DNA: TGTGCCAGCAGTCAGGACCCGGGACAGGACCACCTTAACTATGGCTACACCTTC.

The chain joins TRBV27 to TRBJ1-2; possible D gene TRBD1, 5 bases. V was clipped by 4 bases and J by 4 bases, with 16 bases between them. This CDR3 is built from 15 residues. Germline-derived CDR1 and CDR2 are MNHEY and SMNVEV (reference sequence). The CDR3, as DNA: TGTGCCAGCAGTTCAGCCTCGGGGGGGATCTATGGCTACACCTTC. This sequence encodes CASSSASGGIYGYTF.

V usage is TRBV5-1 and J usage is TRBJ2-1, with 11 bases lining up with TRBD2. CDR3 length: 16 residues. V lost 2 bases, J lost 2 bases, and 3 bases stayed unmatched. From germline, CDR1 is SGHRS and CDR2 YFSETQ. For the CDR3, the DNA is TGCGCCAGCAGCTTCCCGACTAGCGGGGCCTACAATGAGCAGTTCTTC. This sequence encodes CASSFPTSGAYNEQFF.

The J gene is TRBJ2-7, the V gene TRBV27, with 9 nucleotides matching TRBD2. The germline CDR1 and CDR2 sequences are MNHEY and SMNVEV (reference sequence). V shed 8 bases and J 2 bases; nucleotides not matched to a gene: 4. This CDR3 spans 13 amino acids. The CDR3 is CASLGTSTYEQYF. CDR3 nucleotide sequence: TGTGCCAGCCTTGGGACTAGCACCTACGAGCAGTACTTC.

The chain is built from TRBV27 and TRBJ1-1, with 8 bases fitting TRBD1. CDR3 length: 13 amino acids. V was pared by 3 bases and J by 4 bases, with 1 base of the junction left unmatched. Per germline, CDR1 MNHEY and CDR2 SMNVEV (reference sequence). The CDR3: CASSFGTGTEAFF. CDR3 coding DNA: TGTGCCAGCAGTTTCGGGACAGGCACTGAAGCTTTCTTT.

The rearrangement joins TRBV15 to TRBJ2-7; D is possibly TRBD2 (5 bases). Germline CDR1 reads LNHNV; CDR2 reads YYDKDF (reference sequence). The CDR3 loop spans 13 amino acids. Trimming took off 4 bases at V and 3 bases at J, with 10 bases between the two ends. CDR3 bases: TGTGCCACCAGCATCCACCGGGGCTACGAGCAGTACTTC. It codes for CATSIHRGYEQYF.